This TCR beta chain was found in a study of T cell responses to AZD1222 COVID-19 vaccine. The method was immunoSEQ multiplex PCR; TCRdb's version includes in-frame clones alone and lacks a portion of them. The table shows roughly 120,000 clones, with around 83% occurring only once. Study-wide results and limits: Clonal diversity was possibly underestimated; the donors were predominantly white British and more often female.

A note on this clone: Its cognate antigen is unknown.

This sequence was found in an adult in good health. The specimen was peripheral blood, collected on day 0 of AZD1222 vaccination.

The CDR3 bases are TGTGCCAGCACTCAGCAATCCGGGGAGCTGTTTTTT. As protein: CASTQQSGELFF. The rearrangement joins TRBV7-6 to TRBJ2-2; no clear D gene. Deletions cut 7 bases from V and 6 bases from J, with 9 bases between. From germline, CDR1 is SGHVS and CDR2 FNYEAQ. The CDR3 covers 12 residues.